What follows is one T cell receptor beta chain and its context. Authors' data handling: Amplification from reference gene primers served as the basis for estimated nucleated cell counts. Data came from immunoSEQ multiplex PCR; TCRdb stores just in-frame clones and leaves some out. The DNA gave D and trimming, while V, J and clone size come from that table. The sample includes approximately 240,000 clones, roughly 84% seen only once; the top ten take over 3%. These data are taken from a study of blood T cell repertoires in COVID-19. About the research overall: Acute-phase and convalescent COVID-19 samples originated in the United States, Italy and Spain. PBMCs, B-cell-depleted T cells, or T cells were the source of the cDNA or gDNA that made up the material.

The CDR3 covers 16 residues. J was trimmed by 4 bases and V by 3 bases; bases with no gene match: 7. Germline V gene data show CDR1 as LNHDA and CDR2 as SQIVND (reference sequence). The sequence was obtained from a woman aged 35 to 49 with active or convalescent COVID-19. The sequenced material came from peripheral blood. The chain recombines TRBV19 with TRBJ2-5, with TRBD1 identical over 11 bases. CDR3 nucleotides: TGTGCCAGTAGTATCGGGGACAGGGGGAGAGGAGAGACCCAGTACTTC. Protein: CASSIGDRGRGETQYF.